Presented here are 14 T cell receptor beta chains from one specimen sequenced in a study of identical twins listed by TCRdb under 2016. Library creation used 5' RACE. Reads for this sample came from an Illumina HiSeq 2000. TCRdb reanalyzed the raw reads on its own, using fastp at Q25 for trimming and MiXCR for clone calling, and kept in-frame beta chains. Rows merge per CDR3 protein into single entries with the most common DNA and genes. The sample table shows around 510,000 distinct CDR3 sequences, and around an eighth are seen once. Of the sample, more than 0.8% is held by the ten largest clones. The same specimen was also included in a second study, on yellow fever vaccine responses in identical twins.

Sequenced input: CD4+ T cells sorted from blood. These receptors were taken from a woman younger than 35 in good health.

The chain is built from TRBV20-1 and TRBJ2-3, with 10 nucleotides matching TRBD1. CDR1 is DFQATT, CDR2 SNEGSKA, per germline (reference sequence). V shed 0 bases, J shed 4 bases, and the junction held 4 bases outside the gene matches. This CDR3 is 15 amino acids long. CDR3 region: CSARDATGGSDTQYF. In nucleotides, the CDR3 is TGCAGTGCTAGAGACGCGACAGGGGGCTCAGATACGCAGTATTTT.

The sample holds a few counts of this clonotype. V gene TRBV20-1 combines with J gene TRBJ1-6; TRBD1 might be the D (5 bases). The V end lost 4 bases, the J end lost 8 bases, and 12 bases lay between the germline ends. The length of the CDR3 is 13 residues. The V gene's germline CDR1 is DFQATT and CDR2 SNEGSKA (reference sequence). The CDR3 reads CSATRDADSPLHF. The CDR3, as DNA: TGCAGTGCTACTCGGGACGCCGATTCACCCCTCCACTTT.

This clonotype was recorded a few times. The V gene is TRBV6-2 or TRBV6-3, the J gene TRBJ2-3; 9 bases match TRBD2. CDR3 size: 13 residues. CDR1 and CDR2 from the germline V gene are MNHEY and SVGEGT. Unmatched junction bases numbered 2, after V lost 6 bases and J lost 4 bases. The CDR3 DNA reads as TGTGCCAGCAGATTAGCGGGAGCAGATACGCAGTATTTT. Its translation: CASRLAGADTQYF.

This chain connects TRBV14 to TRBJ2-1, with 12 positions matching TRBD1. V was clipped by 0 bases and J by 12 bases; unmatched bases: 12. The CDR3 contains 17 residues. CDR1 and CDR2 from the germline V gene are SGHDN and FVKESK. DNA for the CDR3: TGTGCCAGCAGCCAAGAGCTACCCGGGACAGGGGGCAGGTGGCAGTTCTTC. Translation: CASSQELPGTGGRWQFF.

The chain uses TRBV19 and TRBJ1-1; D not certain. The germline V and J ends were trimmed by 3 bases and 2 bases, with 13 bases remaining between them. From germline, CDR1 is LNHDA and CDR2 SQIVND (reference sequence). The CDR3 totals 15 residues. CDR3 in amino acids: CASSIGVGRNTEAFF. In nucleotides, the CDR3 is TGTGCCAGTAGTATTGGCGTAGGTAGAAACACTGAAGCTTTCTTT.

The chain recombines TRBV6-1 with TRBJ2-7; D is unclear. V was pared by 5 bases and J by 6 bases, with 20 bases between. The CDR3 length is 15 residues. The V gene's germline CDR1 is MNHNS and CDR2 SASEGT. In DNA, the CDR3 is TGTGCCAGCAGTCGAACTAACTCGGGTATGAGCGAGCAGTACTTC. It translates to CASSRTNSGMSEQYF.

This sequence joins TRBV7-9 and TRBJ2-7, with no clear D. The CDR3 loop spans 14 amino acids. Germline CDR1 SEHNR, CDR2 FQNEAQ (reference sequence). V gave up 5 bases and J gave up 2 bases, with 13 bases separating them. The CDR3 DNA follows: TGTGCCAGCAGCCCACAAACGGCTCCCTACGAGCAGTACTTC. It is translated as CASSPQTAPYEQYF.

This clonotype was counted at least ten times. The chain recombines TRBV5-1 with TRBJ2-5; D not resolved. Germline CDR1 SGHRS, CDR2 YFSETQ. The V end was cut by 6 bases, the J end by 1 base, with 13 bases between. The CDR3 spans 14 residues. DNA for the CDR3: TGCGCCAGCACCCCTGGCGGATCCCAAGAGACCCAGTACTTC. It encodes CASTPGGSQETQYF.

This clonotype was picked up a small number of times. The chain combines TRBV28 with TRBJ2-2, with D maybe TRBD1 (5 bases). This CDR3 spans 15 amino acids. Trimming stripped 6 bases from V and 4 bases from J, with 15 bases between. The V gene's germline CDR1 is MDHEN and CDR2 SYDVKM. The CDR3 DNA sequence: TGTGCCAGCAGCCCCCCTCGACAGTTCACCGGGGAGCTGTTTTTT. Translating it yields CASSPPRQFTGELFF. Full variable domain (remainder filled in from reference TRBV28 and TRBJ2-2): DVKVTQSSRYLVKRTGEKVFLECVQDMDHENMFWYRQDPGLGLRLIYFSYDVKMKEKGDIPEGYSVSREKKERFSLILESASTNQTSMYLCASSPPRQFTGELFFGEGSRLTVL.

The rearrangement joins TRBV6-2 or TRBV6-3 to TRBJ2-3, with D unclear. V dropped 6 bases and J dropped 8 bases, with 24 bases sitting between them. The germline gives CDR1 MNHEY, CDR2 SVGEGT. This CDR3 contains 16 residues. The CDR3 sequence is CASRAHSKAQTGTQYF. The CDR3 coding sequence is TGTGCCAGCAGGGCCCATAGCAAAGCCCAAACGGGTACGCAGTATTTT.

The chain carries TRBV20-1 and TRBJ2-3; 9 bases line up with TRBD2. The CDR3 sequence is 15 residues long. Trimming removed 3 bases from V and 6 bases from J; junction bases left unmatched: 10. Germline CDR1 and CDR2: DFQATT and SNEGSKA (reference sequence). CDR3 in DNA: TGCAGTGCTAGTTTCCTAGCGGGGATTGTGGATACGCAGTATTTT. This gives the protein CSASFLAGIVDTQYF.

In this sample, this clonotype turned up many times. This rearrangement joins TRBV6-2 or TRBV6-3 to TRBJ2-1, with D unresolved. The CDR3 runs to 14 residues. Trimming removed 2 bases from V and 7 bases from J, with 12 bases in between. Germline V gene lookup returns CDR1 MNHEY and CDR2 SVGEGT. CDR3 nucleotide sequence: TGTGCCAGCAGTTACGCGACTTACCGAAATGAGCAGTTCTTC. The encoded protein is CASSYATYRNEQFF.

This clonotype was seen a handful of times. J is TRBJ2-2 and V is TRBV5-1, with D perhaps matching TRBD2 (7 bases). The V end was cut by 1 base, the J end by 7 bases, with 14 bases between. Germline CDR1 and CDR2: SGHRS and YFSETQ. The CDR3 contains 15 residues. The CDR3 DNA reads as TGCGCCAGCAGCTTGACCGCGGGGGCCGGCGGGGAGCTGTTTTTT. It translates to CASSLTAGAGGELFF. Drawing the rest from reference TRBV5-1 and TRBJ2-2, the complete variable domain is KAGVTQTPRYLIKTRGQQVTLSCSPISGHRSVSWYQQTPGQGLQFLFEYFSETQRNKGNFPGRFSGRQFSNSRSEMNVSTLELGDSALYLCASSLTAGAGGELFFGEGSRLTVL.

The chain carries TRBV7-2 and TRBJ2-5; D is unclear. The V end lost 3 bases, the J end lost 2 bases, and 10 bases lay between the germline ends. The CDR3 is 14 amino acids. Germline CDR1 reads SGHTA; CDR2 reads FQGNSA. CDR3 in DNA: TGTGCCAGCAGCTTCTCTCAGAAGCAAGAGACCCAGTACTTC. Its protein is CASSFSQKQETQYF.